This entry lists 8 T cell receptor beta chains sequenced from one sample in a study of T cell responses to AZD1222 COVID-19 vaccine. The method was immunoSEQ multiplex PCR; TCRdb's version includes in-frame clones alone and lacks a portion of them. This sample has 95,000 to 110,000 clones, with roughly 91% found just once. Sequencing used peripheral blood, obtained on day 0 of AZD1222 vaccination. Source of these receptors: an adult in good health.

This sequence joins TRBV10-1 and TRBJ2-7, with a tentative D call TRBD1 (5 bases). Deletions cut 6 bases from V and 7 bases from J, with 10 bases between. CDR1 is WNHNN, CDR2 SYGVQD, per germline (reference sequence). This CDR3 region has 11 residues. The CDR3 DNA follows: TGCGCCAGCAGAAAGGGGTGGGAGCAGTACTTC. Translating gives CASRKGWEQYF.

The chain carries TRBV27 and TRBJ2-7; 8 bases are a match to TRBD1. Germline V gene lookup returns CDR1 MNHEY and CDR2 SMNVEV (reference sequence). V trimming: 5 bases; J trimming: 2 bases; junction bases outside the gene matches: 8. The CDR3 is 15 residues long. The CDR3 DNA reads TGTGCCAGCAGTGTTGCGACAGGGGCCGCCTACGAGCAGTACTTC. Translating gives CASSVATGAAYEQYF.

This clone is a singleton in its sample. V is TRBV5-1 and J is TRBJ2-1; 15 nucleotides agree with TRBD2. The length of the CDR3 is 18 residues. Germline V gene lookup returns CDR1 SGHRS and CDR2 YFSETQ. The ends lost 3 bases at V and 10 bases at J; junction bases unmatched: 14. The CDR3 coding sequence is TGCGCCAGCAGCTCGGGACTAGCGGGGGGTTGGGCAGCAGGCGAGCAGTTCTTC. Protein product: CASSSGLAGGWAAGEQFF.

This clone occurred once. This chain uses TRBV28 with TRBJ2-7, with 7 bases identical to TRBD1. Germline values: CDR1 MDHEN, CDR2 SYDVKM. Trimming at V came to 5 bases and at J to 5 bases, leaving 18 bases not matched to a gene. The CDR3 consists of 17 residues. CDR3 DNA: TGTGCCAGCAGTGGGCTTCTCCTCGACAGGGTCTATAACGAGCAGTACTTC. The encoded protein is CASSGLLLDRVYNEQYF. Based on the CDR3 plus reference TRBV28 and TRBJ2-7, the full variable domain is DVKVTQSSRYLVKRTGEKVFLECVQDMDHENMFWYRQDPGLGLRLIYFSYDVKMKEKGDIPEGYSVSREKKERFSLILESASTNQTSMYLCASSGLLLDRVYNEQYFGPGTRLTVT.

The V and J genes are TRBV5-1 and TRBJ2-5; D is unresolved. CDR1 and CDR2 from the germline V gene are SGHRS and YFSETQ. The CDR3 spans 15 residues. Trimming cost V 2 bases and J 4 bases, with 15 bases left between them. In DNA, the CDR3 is TGCGCCAGCAGCTTCTCCCACCAGGTCGGAGAGACCCAGTACTTC. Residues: CASSFSHQVGETQYF.

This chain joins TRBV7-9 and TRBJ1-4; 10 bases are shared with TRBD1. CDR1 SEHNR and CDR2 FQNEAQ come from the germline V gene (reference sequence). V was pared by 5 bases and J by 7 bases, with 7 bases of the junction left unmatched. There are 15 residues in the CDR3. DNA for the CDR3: TGTGCCAGCAGCCCGACAGGGGGCGCGAGTGAAAAACTGTTTTTT. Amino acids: CASSPTGGASEKLFF.

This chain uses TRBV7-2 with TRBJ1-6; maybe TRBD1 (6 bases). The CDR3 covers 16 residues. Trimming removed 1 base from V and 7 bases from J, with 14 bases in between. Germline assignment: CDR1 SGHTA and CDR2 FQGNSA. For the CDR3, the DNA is TGTGCCAGCAGCTTAGGAGGGGGATGGAGAAATTCACCCCTCCACTTT. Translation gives CASSLGGGWRNSPLHF. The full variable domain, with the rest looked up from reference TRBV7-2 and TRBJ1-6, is GAGVSQSPSNKVTEKGKDVELRCDPISGHTALYWYRQSLGQGLEFLIYFQGNSAPDKSGLPSDRFSAERTGGSVSTLTIQRTQQEDSAVYLCASSLGGGWRNSPLHFGNGTRLTVT.

In DNA, the CDR3 is TGTGCCAGCAGCGAACCACTAGCGGGTTCGTCGAATACGCAGTATTTT. Amino acid sequence: CASSEPLAGSSNTQYF. The V and J genes are TRBV28 and TRBJ2-3, with TRBD2 identical over 9 bases. Trimming took 6 bases from V and 7 from J; bases not matched to a gene: 14. Per germline, CDR1 MDHEN and CDR2 SYDVKM. The CDR3 sequence is 16 residues long. The complete variable domain, with remaining parts taken from reference TRBV28 and TRBJ2-3, reads DVKVTQSSRYLVKRTGEKVFLECVQDMDHENMFWYRQDPGLGLRLIYFSYDVKMKEKGDIPEGYSVSREKKERFSLILESASTNQTSMYLCASSEPLAGSSNTQYFGPGTRLTVL.